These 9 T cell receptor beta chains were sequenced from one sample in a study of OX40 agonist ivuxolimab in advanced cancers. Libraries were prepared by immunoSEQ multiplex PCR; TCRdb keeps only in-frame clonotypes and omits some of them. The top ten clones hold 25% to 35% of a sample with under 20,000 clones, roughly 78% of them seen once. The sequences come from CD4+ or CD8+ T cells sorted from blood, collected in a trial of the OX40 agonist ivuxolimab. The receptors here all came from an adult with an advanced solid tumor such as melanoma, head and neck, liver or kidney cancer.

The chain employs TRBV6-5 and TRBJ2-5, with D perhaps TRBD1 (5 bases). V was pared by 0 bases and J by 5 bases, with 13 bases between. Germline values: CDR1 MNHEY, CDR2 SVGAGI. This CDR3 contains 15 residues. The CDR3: CASSYSPGKAETQYF. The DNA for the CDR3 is TGTGCCAGCAGTTACTCGCCAGGGAAGGCGGAGACCCAGTACTTC.

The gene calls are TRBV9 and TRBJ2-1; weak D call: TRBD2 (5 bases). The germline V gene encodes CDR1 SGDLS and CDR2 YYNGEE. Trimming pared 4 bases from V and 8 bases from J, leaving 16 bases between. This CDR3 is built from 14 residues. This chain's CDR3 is CASSPWTSGDEQFF. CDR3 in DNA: TGTGCCAGCAGCCCATGGACCTCCGGGGATGAGCAGTTCTTC. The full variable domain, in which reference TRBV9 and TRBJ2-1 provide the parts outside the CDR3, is DSGVTQTPKHLITATGQRVTLRCSPRSGDLSVYWYQQSLDQGLQFLIQYYNGEERAKGNILERFSAQQFPDLHSELNLSSLELGDSALYFCASSPWTSGDEQFFGPGTRLTVL.

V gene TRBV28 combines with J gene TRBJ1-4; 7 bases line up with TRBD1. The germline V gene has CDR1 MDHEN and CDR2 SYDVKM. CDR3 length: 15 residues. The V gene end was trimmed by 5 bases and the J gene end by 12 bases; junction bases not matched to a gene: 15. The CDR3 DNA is TGTGCCAGCAGTGGGACAGCCGCGGCGGCTGGTGAACTGTTTTTT. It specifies CASSGTAAAAGELFF. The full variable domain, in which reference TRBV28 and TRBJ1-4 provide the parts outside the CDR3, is DVKVTQSSRYLVKRTGEKVFLECVQDMDHENMFWYRQDPGLGLRLIYFSYDVKMKEKGDIPEGYSVSREKKERFSLILESASTNQTSMYLCASSGTAAAAGELFFGSGTQLSVL.

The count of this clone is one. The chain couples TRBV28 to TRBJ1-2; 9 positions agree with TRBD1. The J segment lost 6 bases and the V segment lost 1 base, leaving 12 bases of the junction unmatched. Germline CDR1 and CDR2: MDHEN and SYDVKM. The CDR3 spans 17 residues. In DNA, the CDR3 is TGTGCCAGCAGTTTATATGTTAAGGGGGACAGGGAGCATGGCTACACCTTC. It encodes CASSLYVKGDREHGYTF.

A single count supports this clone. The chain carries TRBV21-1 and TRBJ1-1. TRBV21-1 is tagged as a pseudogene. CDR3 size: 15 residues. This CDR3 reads CASSKWGKGDTEAFF. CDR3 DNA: TGTGCCAGCAGCAAATGGGGGAAAGGGGACACTGAAGCTTTCTTT.

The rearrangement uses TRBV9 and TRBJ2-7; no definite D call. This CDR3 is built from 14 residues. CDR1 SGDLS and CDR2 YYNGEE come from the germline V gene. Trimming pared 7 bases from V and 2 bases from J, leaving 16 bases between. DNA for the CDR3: TGTGCCAGCGGTCAAGGGTCTCGCACCTACGAGCAGTACTTC. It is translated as CASGQGSRTYEQYF.

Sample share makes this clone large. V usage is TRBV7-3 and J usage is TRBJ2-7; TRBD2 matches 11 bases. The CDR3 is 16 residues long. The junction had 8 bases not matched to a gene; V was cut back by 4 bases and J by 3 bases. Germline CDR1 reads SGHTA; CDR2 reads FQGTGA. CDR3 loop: CASSSLALAGDYEQYF. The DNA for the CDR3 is TGTGCCAGCAGCTCCTTGGCACTAGCGGGAGACTACGAGCAGTACTTC.

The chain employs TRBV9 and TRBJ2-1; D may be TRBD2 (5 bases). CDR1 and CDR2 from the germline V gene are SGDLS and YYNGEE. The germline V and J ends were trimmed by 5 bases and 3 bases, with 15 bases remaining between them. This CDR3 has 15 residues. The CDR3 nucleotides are TGTGCCAGCAGAAACGGACTTCGAATCTACAATGAGCAGTTCTTC. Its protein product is CASRNGLRIYNEQFF.

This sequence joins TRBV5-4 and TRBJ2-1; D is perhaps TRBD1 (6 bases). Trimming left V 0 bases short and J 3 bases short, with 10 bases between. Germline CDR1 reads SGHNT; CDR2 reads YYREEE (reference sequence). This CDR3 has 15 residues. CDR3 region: CASSLGGGSYNEQFF. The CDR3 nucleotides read TGTGCCAGCAGCTTGGGAGGGGGTAGCTACAATGAGCAGTTCTTC.